This is a list of T cell receptor beta chains from one sample in a study of cytomegalovirus exposure and HLA in healthy donors. The method was immunoSEQ multiplex PCR; TCRdb's version includes in-frame clones alone and lacks a portion of them. Of about 150,000 clones detected, around a tenth appear once; the ten largest clones hold 1.5% to 2%. The specimen sequenced was PBMCs. The origin of the receptors is a man aged 45 to 65 in good health and CMV-seronegative. CDR3s include the opening cysteine and the closing phenylalanine or tryptophan. D genes are given only for firm matches. Not every row has a clone size; where given, it reads once, few, many or a size class.

D	V	size	J	CDR3	DNA
TRBD1	TRBV19	-	TRBJ1-2	CASSALQGALDGYTF	TGTGCCAGTAGTGCCCTACAGGGGGCTTTGGATGGCTACACCTTC
-	TRBV2	few	TRBJ2-5	CASSDGPFQETQYF	TGTGCCAGCAGTGATGGGCCGTTCCAAGAGACCCAGTACTTC
TRBD1	TRBV19	few	TRBJ2-7	CASSINTGGGKQYF	TGTGCCAGTAGTATAAATACAGGGGGCGGAAAGCAGTACTTC
-	TRBV27	-	TRBJ1-1	CASSPRVTGINTEAFF	TGTGCCAGCAGTCCTCGGGTCACGGGGATTAACACTGAAGCTTTCTTT
-	TRBV7-8	-	TRBJ1-1	CASSALGGGGTEAFF	TGTGCCAGCAGCGCCTTAGGGGGTGGGGGCACTGAAGCTTTCTTT
TRBD1	TRBV7-3	few	TRBJ1-6	CASSRTGGQTNSPLHF	TGTGCCAGCAGCAGGACCGGGGGACAGACAAATTCACCCCTCCACTTT
TRBD1	TRBV30	few	TRBJ1-2	CAWSAPQGNDGYTF	TGTGCCTGGAGTGCCCCACAGGGGAATGATGGCTACACCTTC
-	TRBV13	few	TRBJ2-1	CASSLGGGRDEQFF	TGTGCCAGCAGCTTAGGTGGGGGCAGGGATGAGCAGTTCTTC
TRBD2	TRBV4-1	few	TRBJ2-1	CASSQDQASGPYGSYNEQFF	TGCGCCAGCAGCCAAGATCAGGCTAGCGGGCCCTACGGGTCCTACAATGAGCAGTTCTTC
-	TRBV6-5	-	TRBJ2-7	CASRTGDYEQYF	TGTGCCAGCAGAACGGGAGACTACGAGCAGTACTTC
-	TRBV27	-	TRBJ2-2	CASSFSTGNSGELFF	TGTGCCAGCAGTTTTTCTACAGGGAACTCCGGGGAGCTGTTTTTT
TRBD1	TRBV10-2	-	TRBJ1-5	CASMSGTGINQPQHF	TGCGCCAGCATGTCCGGGACAGGTATTAATCAGCCCCAGCATTTT
-	TRBV30	-	TRBJ1-1	CAWSVRGNTEAFF	TGTGCCTGGAGTGTACGAGGGAACACTGAAGCTTTCTTT
TRBD2	TRBV7-3	-	TRBJ2-5	CASSPNLAGGTQYF	TGTGCCAGCAGCCCCAACCTAGCGGGTGGGACCCAGTACTTC
-	TRBV6-5	-	TRBJ1-5	CASKAGTLSNQPQHF	TGTGCCAGCAAAGCCGGGACACTTAGCAATCAGCCCCAGCATTTT
-	TRBV29-1	few	TRBJ1-1	CSVGRGGDNTEAFF	TGCAGCGTTGGCAGAGGGGGGGATAACACTGAAGCTTTCTTT
TRBD1	TRBV5-1	-	TRBJ2-2	CASSADRGWTGELFF	TGCGCCAGCAGCGCTGACAGGGGGTGGACCGGGGAGCTGTTTTTT
-	TRBV19	-	TRBJ1-6	CASSRVNRVEDSPLHF	TGTGCCAGTAGTCGCGTTAACAGGGTGGAAGATTCACCCCTCCACTTT
-	TRBV28	-	TRBJ2-7	CASKEREAGGVNEQYF	TGTGCCAGCAAAGAACGGGAGGCAGGGGGCGTAAACGAGCAGTACTTC
TRBD1	TRBV6-1	few	TRBJ2-7	CASSEPGQVNEQYF	TGTGCCAGCAGTGAACCTGGACAGGTAAACGAGCAGTACTTC
TRBD2	TRBV7-2	few	TRBJ2-1	CASSFGRGSSYNEQFF	TGTGCCAGCAGCTTTGGGCGGGGGTCTTCCTACAATGAGCAGTTCTTC
-	TRBV2	-	TRBJ1-4	CATRASANEKLFF	TGTGCCACCAGGGCTTCAGCTAATGAAAAACTGTTTTTT
TRBD1	TRBV2	-	TRBJ2-1	CASSATGGSRFF	TGTGCCAGCAGTGCTACAGGGGGAAGTCGGTTCTTC
TRBD2	TRBV4-1	few	TRBJ2-7	CASSRDSGPGYEQYF	TGCGCCAGCAGTCGAGATAGCGGGCCAGGCTACGAGCAGTACTTC
TRBD1	TRBV7-2	few	TRBJ1-5	CASSPDRVWRNQPQHF	TGTGCCAGCAGCCCGGACAGGGTGTGGCGCAATCAGCCCCAGCATTTT
TRBD1	TRBV7-2	-	TRBJ1-5	CASSLGGDRRNQPQHF	TGTGCCAGCAGCTTAGGAGGGGACAGGCGAAATCAGCCCCAGCATTTT
TRBD1	TRBV29-1	-	TRBJ1-2	CSVLTGTRKGYTF	TGCAGCGTGCTGACAGGGACCAGAAAAGGCTACACCTTC
-	TRBV19	few	TRBJ2-2	CASSGPRYGYTGELFF	TGTGCCAGTAGTGGCCCTAGATACGGCTACACCGGGGAGCTGTTTTTT
-	TRBV30	-	TRBJ1-6	CAWTATRGNSPLHF	TGTGCCTGGACGGCGACCCGGGGGAATTCACCCCTCCACTTT
-	TRBV19	few	TRBJ1-6	CASSIQGPLHF	TGTGCCAGCAGTATCCAGGGACCCCTCCACTTT
TRBD1	TRBV5-4	-	TRBJ2-3	CASSPGQITDTQYF	TGTGCCAGCAGCCCGGGACAGATAACAGATACGCAGTATTTT
-	TRBV7-9	few	TRBJ1-3	CASSLGGSGNTIYF	TGTGCCAGCAGCTTGGGGGGCTCTGGAAACACCATATATTTT
-	TRBV19	few	TRBJ2-7	CASSISENYEQYF	TGTGCCAGTAGTATTTCCGAGAACTACGAGCAGTACTTC
-	TRBV4-1	few	TRBJ2-3	CASSHLTLVRGTDTQYF	TGCGCCAGCAGCCACCTTACACTAGTCCGAGGCACAGATACGCAGTATTTT
TRBD1	TRBV25-1	few	TRBJ2-3	CASSSTTGGLADTQYF	TGTGCCAGCAGTTCTACGACAGGGGGTTTAGCAGATACGCAGTATTTT
TRBD2	TRBV5-1	-	TRBJ2-5	CASSLEGGLAGGLGETQYF	TGCGCCAGCAGCTTGGAGGGGGGACTAGCGGGGGGCCTGGGAGAGACCCAGTACTTC
-	TRBV25-1	few	TRBJ2-6	CASSELRRGRANVLTF	TGTGCCAGCAGTGAATTGAGAAGGGGTAGGGCCAACGTCCTGACTTTC
-	TRBV4-1	-	TRBJ1-6	CASSHLKTGFGSPLHF	TGCGCCAGCAGCCACCTCAAAACAGGGTTTGGCTCACCCCTCCACTTT
-	TRBV2	few	TRBJ2-7	CASSLSGRSYEQYF	TGTGCCAGCAGTCTGAGTGGGAGATCCTACGAGCAGTACTTC
TRBD1	TRBV2	few	TRBJ2-7	CASTRTGEITYEQYF	TGTGCCAGCACCAGGACAGGGGAAATTACCTACGAGCAGTACTTC
TRBD1	TRBV2	few	TRBJ2-7	CASRKDRGRSYEQYF	TGTGCCAGCAGGAAAGACAGGGGACGCTCCTACGAGCAGTACTTC
-	TRBV28	-	TRBJ1-2	CASSPEAYGYTF	TGTGCCAGCAGCCCGGAGGCCTATGGCTACACCTTC
TRBD1	TRBV4-1	-	TRBJ2-2	CASSQGTGDTGELFF	TGCGCCAGCAGCCAAGGGACAGGGGATACCGGGGAGCTGTTTTTT
TRBD2	TRBV7-9	-	TRBJ2-1	CASSLGPSGLNEQFF	TGTGCCAGCAGCTTAGGGCCTAGCGGCCTGAATGAGCAGTTCTTC
TRBD1	TRBV5-6	-	TRBJ1-5	CASSLGSAGQVNQPQHF	TGTGCCAGCAGCTTGGGTTCGGCGGGACAGGTTAATCAGCCCCAGCATTTT
TRBD2	TRBV19	few	TRBJ2-5	CASSPRGGEETQYF	TGTGCCAGTAGTCCGAGGGGAGGGGAAGAGACCCAGTACTTC
TRBD1	TRBV28	few	TRBJ1-3	CASSRSGTGVGRNTIYF	TGTGCCAGCAGTCGTTCCGGGACAGGGGTGGGTAGAAACACCATATATTTT
-	TRBV10-1	few	TRBJ2-2	CASRKGMGQGETGELFF	TGCGCCAGCAGGAAGGGTATGGGGCAGGGTGAGACCGGGGAGCTGTTTTTT
-	TRBV18	-	TRBJ2-1	CASSPAGDNEQFF	TGTGCCAGCTCACCTGCCGGGGACAATGAGCAGTTCTTC
TRBD2	TRBV30	few	TRBJ2-7	CAWSLRGSGRIHEQYF	TGTGCCTGGAGTTTAAGGGGTAGCGGGAGGATCCACGAGCAGTACTTC
TRBD2	TRBV10-3	many	TRBJ2-1	CAISGTSDVDNEQFF	TGTGCCATCAGCGGGACTAGCGACGTAGACAATGAGCAGTTCTTC
-	TRBV6-5	few	TRBJ1-5	CASSYGGAGQPQHF	TGTGCCAGCAGTTACGGGGGGGCAGGCCAGCCCCAGCATTTT
-	TRBV6-5	-	TRBJ1-3	CASSPSGNTIYF	TGTGCCAGCAGTCCTTCTGGAAACACCATATATTTT
-	TRBV7-8	few	TRBJ1-5	CASTPLGPGSNQPQHF	TGTGCCAGCACCCCATTAGGCCCAGGGTCCAATCAGCCCCAGCATTTT
TRBD2	TRBV27	-	TRBJ2-7	CASSRGGYEQYF	TGTGCCAGCAGCCGGGGGGGTTACGAGCAGTACTTC
TRBD2	TRBV9	-	TRBJ2-2	CASSVGVAGPRGELFF	TGTGCCAGCAGCGTAGGAGTAGCGGGGCCTCGGGGGGAGCTGTTTTTT
TRBD2	TRBV4-1	-	TRBJ2-1	CASSQGPGTSGVDEQFF	TGCGCCAGCAGCCAAGGTCCCGGGACTAGCGGGGTGGATGAGCAGTTCTTC
-	TRBV27	-	TRBJ2-7	CASSRTGLLSYEQYF	TGTGCCAGCAGTCGAACCGGACTCCTCTCCTACGAGCAGTACTTC
-	TRBV6-6	few	TRBJ1-3	CASSYEAVSGNTIYF	TGTGCCAGCAGTTATGAGGCAGTCTCTGGAAACACCATATATTTT
-	TRBV7-2	-	TRBJ2-7	CASSLDLYEQYF	TGTGCCAGCAGCCTGGACTTATACGAGCAGTACTTC